This entry lists 20 T cell receptor beta chains sequenced from one sample in a study of T cell responses to AZD1222 COVID-19 vaccine. Repertoires were generated with immunoSEQ multiplex PCR, while TCRdb's copy carries only in-frame clones and drops some. The table has some 110,000 clones, about 86% seen once. The specimen was peripheral blood, collected on day 0 of AZD1222 vaccination. These receptors came from an adult in good health.

The chain joins TRBV5-1 to TRBJ1-4, with a weak D call TRBD1 (5 bases). The CDR3 length is 14 residues. V gave up 6 bases and J gave up 8 bases, with 17 bases separating them. The germline V gene encodes CDR1 SGHRS and CDR2 YFSETQ. The CDR3 loop is CASTSGTLGEKLFF. CDR3 DNA: TGCGCCAGCACCTCCGGGACCCTCGGGGAAAAACTGTTTTTT.

The sample holds one count of this clone. The chain employs TRBV20-1 and TRBJ1-2; 9 bases line up with TRBD1. The V segment lost 3 bases and the J segment 8 bases; nucleotides outside the gene matches: 7. CDR3 length equals 13 residues. The V gene's germline CDR1 is DFQATT and CDR2 SNEGSKA (reference sequence). This chain's CDR3 is CSASSGTGRGYTF. The CDR3 nucleotides are TGCAGTGCTAGTTCCGGGACAGGGCGGGGCTACACCTTC.

The chain combines TRBV19 with TRBJ2-3; TRBD2 matches at 13 bases. The CDR3 covers 18 residues. V trimming: 5 bases; J trimming: 6 bases; junction bases outside the gene matches: 14. The germline V gene encodes CDR1 LNHDA and CDR2 SQIVND (reference sequence). CDR3 sequence reads: CASSPRFRLAGGADTQYF. CDR3 bases: TGTGCCAGTAGTCCCCGCTTCAGACTAGCGGGAGGTGCGGATACGCAGTATTTT.

This clone was counted between two and nine times. J is TRBJ1-2 and V is TRBV3-1 (or the pseudogene TRBV3-2); the D is unclear. V lost 4 bases to trimming and J lost 8 bases, with 14 bases between them. The CDR3 extends over 13 amino acids. From germline, CDR1 is LGHDT and CDR2 YNNKEL (reference sequence). CDR3 region: CASSPSLGSGYTF. The CDR3, as DNA: TGTGCCAGCAGCCCCTCCCTAGGAAGCGGCTACACCTTC.

The rearrangement uses TRBV5-1 and TRBJ2-1; D is possibly TRBD2 (7 bases). The CDR3 is 14 amino acids. Trimming took off 4 bases at V and 6 bases at J, with 14 bases between the two ends. Per the germline V gene, CDR1 is SGHRS and CDR2 is YFSETQ. For the CDR3, the DNA is TGCGCCAGCAGCCCGGACCGGGGGGCCAATGAGCAGTTCTTC. Protein sequence: CASSPDRGANEQFF.

This chain links TRBV30 with TRBJ1-2; 8 bases are shared with TRBD1. The V segment lost 3 bases and the J segment 7 bases; nucleotides outside the gene matches: 4. Per the germline V gene, CDR1 is GTSNPN and CDR2 is SVGIG (reference sequence). This CDR3 comprises 12 residues. The CDR3 spells CAWSQGASGYTF. DNA of the CDR3: TGTGCCTGGAGCCAGGGGGCTTCTGGCTACACCTTC. The entire variable domain, with the rest obtained from reference TRBV30 and TRBJ1-2, is as follows: SQTIHQWPATLVQPVGSPLSLECTVEGTSNPNLYWYRQAAGRGLQLLFYSVGIGQISSEVPQNLSASRPQDRQFILSSKKLLLSDSGFYLCAWSQGASGYTFGSGTRLTVV.

This chain links TRBV11-3 with TRBJ2-3; D is undetermined. Germline V gives CDR1 SGHNT, CDR2 YENEEA. Trimming pared 5 bases from V and 1 base from J, leaving 10 bases between. The CDR3 consists of 14 residues. The CDR3 nucleotides read TGTGCCAGCAGCCCCGGATCGGGCACAGATACGCAGTATTTT. It yields the protein CASSPGSGTDTQYF. Variable domain in full (rest from reference TRBV11-3 and TRBJ2-3): EAGVVQSPRYKIIEKKQPVAFWCNPISGHNTLYWYLQNLGQGPELLIRYENEEAVDDSQLPKDRFSAERLKGVDSTLKIQPAELGDSAVYLCASSPGSGTDTQYFGPGTRLTVL.

The chain couples TRBV5-1 to TRBJ1-2, with no clear D. The CDR3 is 13 amino acids. CDR1 is SGHRS, CDR2 YFSETQ, per germline. Trimming shortened V by 5 bases and J by 3 bases, and 11 bases separated the two germline ends. CDR3 nucleotide sequence: TGCGCCAGCAGTTACGACCGATACTATGGCTACACCTTC. Translated, it gives CASSYDRYYGYTF.

V and J are TRBV6-6 and TRBJ2-7, with D uncertain. In germline, CDR1 is MNHNY, CDR2 SVGAGI (reference sequence). This CDR3 comprises 11 residues. V lost 2 bases and J 5 bases, leaving 4 bases between the germline ends. The CDR3 nucleotides read TGTGCCAGCAGTTACGTGGACGAGCAGTACTTC. It yields the protein CASSYVDEQYF.

The V call is TRBV7-2, the J call TRBJ1-5, with D tentatively TRBD1 (5 bases). This CDR3 is 14 amino acids long. Germline V gives CDR1 SGHTA, CDR2 FQGNSA. The ends were cut back, 5 bases at V and 6 bases at J, with 14 bases in the middle. CDR3 DNA: TGTGCCAGCAGCCCCCAGGGTTCGAGTCAGCCCCAGCATTTT. Protein: CASSPQGSSQPQHF.

The rearrangement links TRBV28 to TRBJ1-2; 7 positions match TRBD1. This CDR3 region has 13 residues. Germline-derived CDR1 and CDR2 are MDHEN and SYDVKM. V lost 11 bases to trimming and J lost 3 bases; unmatched junction nucleotides: 9. The CDR3 region is CAVGPDRDYGYTF. The CDR3, as DNA: TGTGCCGTAGGGCCTGACAGGGACTATGGCTACACCTTC.

V usage is TRBV24-1 and J usage is TRBJ2-3; TRBD1 matches 7 bases. V dropped 8 bases and J dropped 3; count of bases not matched to a gene: 4. Germline assignment: CDR1 KGHDR and CDR2 SFDVKD. This CDR3 region has 13 residues. The CDR3 region is CATTGDRTDTQYF. CDR3 nucleotide sequence: TGTGCCACCACCGGGGACAGAACAGATACGCAGTATTTT.

This sequence joins TRBV19 and TRBJ1-1; TRBD1 agrees at 8 bases. V lost 7 bases to trimming and J lost 3 bases; unmatched junction nucleotides: 16. This CDR3 has 17 amino acids. Germline V CDR1 and CDR2: LNHDA, SQIVND (reference sequence). The chain's CDR3 is CASTLTGVGLVDTEAFF. In DNA form, the CDR3 reads TGTGCCAGTACCTTGACAGGGGTCGGCCTAGTCGACACTGAAGCTTTCTTT.

The chain joins TRBV27 to TRBJ1-2; 7 bases line up with TRBD1. CDR1 and CDR2 (germline): MNHEY, SMNVEV (reference sequence). CDR3 length equals 13 residues. Losses at the gene ends were 6 bases for V and 2 bases for J; bases not matched to a gene: 3. This CDR3 reads CASRPTGNYGYTF. DNA for the CDR3: TGTGCCAGCAGACCGACAGGGAACTATGGCTACACCTTC.

Here the CDR3 reads CASSLADQGLINSPLHF. The CDR3 coding sequence is TGTGCCAGCAGCTTGGCCGATCAGGGACTAATTAATTCACCCCTCCACTTT. The V and J genes are TRBV5-4 and TRBJ1-6, with D tentatively TRBD1 (5 bases). V lost 0 bases and J lost 6, with 16 bases in between. The CDR3 is 17 amino acids. The germline CDR1 and CDR2 sequences are SGHNT and YYREEE (reference sequence).

This clone was found a few times. This chain connects TRBV28 to TRBJ2-7, with 10 bases identical to TRBD2. This CDR3 is 14 amino acids long. Germline V gene lookup returns CDR1 MDHEN and CDR2 SYDVKM. J was trimmed by 7 bases and V by 5 bases; bases with no gene match: 8. CDR3 nucleotide sequence: TGTGCCAGCAGTCCTAGCGGGAGAGGAGAGGAGCAGTACTTC. Translating gives CASSPSGRGEEQYF.

The chain's CDR3 is CASSFQVAYEQYF. CDR3 DNA sequence: TGCGCCAGCAGCTTTCAGGTAGCCTACGAGCAGTACTTC. The V call is TRBV5-1, the J call TRBJ2-7; no clear D gene. Germline-derived CDR1 and CDR2 are SGHRS and YFSETQ. V lost 2 bases, J lost 2 bases, and 8 bases lay in between. The CDR3 runs 13 residues.

The chain recombines TRBV5-4 with TRBJ1-3; no firm D call. Trimming removed 1 base at V and 3 bases at J, with 5 bases between. This CDR3 is built from 13 residues. Germline CDR1 SGHNT, CDR2 YYREEE (reference sequence). The CDR3 region is CASSLQSGNTIYF. The CDR3 nucleotides are TGTGCCAGCAGCTTGCAAAGTGGAAACACCATATATTTT.

The chain couples TRBV27 to TRBJ1-5; D might be TRBD1 (5 bases). The CDR3 totals 15 residues. The germline V and J ends were trimmed by 3 bases and 4 bases, with 13 bases remaining between them. Germline assignment: CDR1 MNHEY and CDR2 SMNVEV (reference sequence). In DNA, the CDR3 is TGTGCCAGCAGTTTCAATCGGGACGGGAATCAGCCCCAGCATTTT. Amino acids: CASSFNRDGNQPQHF.

The gene calls are TRBV7-2 and TRBJ2-2, with D possibly being TRBD1 or TRBD2 (5 bases each). Trimming stripped 4 bases from V and 4 bases from J, with 19 bases between. The germline gives CDR1 SGHTA, CDR2 FQGNSA. The CDR3 is 17 amino acids. The DNA of the CDR3 is TGTGCCAGCAGCTCAATGGGGGTTAAAGTAGTCACCGGGGAGCTGTTTTTT. Its protein product is CASSSMGVKVVTGELFF.